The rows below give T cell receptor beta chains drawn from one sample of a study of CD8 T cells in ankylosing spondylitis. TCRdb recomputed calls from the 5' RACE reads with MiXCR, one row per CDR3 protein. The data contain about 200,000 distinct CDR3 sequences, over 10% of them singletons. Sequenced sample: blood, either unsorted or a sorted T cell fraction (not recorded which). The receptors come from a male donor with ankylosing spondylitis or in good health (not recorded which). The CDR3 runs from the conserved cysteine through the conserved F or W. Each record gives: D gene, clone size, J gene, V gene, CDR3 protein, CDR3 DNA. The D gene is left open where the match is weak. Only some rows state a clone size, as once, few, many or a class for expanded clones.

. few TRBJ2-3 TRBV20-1 CSPKRGGTDTQYF TGCAGTCCGAAAAGGGGGGGCACAGATACGCAGTATTTT
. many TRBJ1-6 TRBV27 CASASFGDDSPLHF TGTGCCAGCGCTTCCTTTGGGGATGATTCACCCCTCCACTTT
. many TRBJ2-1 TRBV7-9 CASSWRESASSYNEQFF TGTGCCAGCAGCTGGCGTGAGTCAGCTTCATCCTACAATGAGCAGTTCTTC
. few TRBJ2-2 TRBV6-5 CASSYSRGVTGELFF TGTGCCAGCAGTTACTCGAGAGGGGTCACCGGGGAGCTGTTTTTT
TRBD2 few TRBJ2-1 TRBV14 CASSHMRRGGHAYNEQFF TGTGCCAGCAGCCACATGAGGCGGGGGGGCCACGCCTACAATGAGCAGTTCTTC
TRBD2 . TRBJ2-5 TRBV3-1 CASSQDKVAGVETQYF TGTGCCAGCAGCCAAGATAAAGTCGCGGGAGTAGAGACCCAGTACTTC
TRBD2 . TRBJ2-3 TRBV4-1 CASSQDRTGGPTDTQYF TGCGCCAGCAGCCAAGATAGGACGGGGGGGCCGACGGATACGCAGTATTTT
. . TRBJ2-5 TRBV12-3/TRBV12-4 CASGGGLETQYF TGTGCCAGCGGGGGGGGGCTGGAGACCCAGTACTTC
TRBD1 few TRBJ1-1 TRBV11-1 CASSPTTGVNTEAFF TGTGCCAGCAGCCCAACGACAGGGGTGAACACTGAAGCTTTCTTT
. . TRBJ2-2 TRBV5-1 CASGLDPTGELFF TGCGCCAGTGGGCTAGACCCCACCGGGGAGCTGTTTTTT
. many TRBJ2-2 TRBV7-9 CASSLGPGELFF TGCGCCAGCAGCTTGGGCCCCGGGGAGCTGTTTTTT
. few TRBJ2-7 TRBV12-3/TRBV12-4 CASSFSLSTLPYEQYF TGTGCCAGCAGCTTCTCCCTATCGACACTACCCTACGAGCAGTACTTC
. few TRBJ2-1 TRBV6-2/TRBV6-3 CASSYLGNEQFF TGTGCCAGCAGTTACCTCGGCAATGAGCAGTTCTTC
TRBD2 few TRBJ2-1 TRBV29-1 CSDSGLAGGPNNEQFF TGCAGCGATTCGGGACTAGCGGGAGGGCCAAACAATGAGCAGTTCTTC
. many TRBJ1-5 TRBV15 CATSGGYVEPQHF TGTGCCACCAGCGGGGGGTACGTTGAGCCCCAGCATTTT
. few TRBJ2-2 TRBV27 CASSFGGGGGELFF TGTGCCAGCAGTTTCGGGGGAGGAGGCGGGGAGCTGTTTTTT
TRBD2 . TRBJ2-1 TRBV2 CASSELAATYNEQFF TGTGCCAGCAGTGAACTAGCGGCAACCTACAATGAGCAGTTCTTC
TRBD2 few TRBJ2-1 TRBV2 CASSEEGQREGWGEQFF TGTGCCAGCAGTGAAGAAGGTCAGCGGGAAGGGTGGGGTGAGCAGTTCTTC
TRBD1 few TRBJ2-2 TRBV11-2 CASSPRDRATGELFF TGTGCCAGCAGCCCGAGGGACAGGGCCACCGGGGAGCTGTTTTTT
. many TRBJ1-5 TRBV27 CASRQLAYSNQPQHF TGTGCCAGCAGGCAGTTGGCATATAGCAATCAGCCCCAGCATTTT
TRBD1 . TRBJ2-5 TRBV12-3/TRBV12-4 CASSPHWGQMYQETQYF TGTGCCAGCAGCCCCCATTGGGGACAGATGTACCAAGAGACCCAGTACTTC
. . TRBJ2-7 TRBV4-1 CASSQARTYEQYF TGCGCCAGCAGCCAAGCCCGAACTTACGAGCAGTACTTC
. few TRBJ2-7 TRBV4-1 CASSQEKGVSSYEQYF TGCGCCAGCAGCCAAGAAAAAGGGGTTAGCTCCTACGAGCAGTACTTC
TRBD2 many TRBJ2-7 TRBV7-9 CASSQLASYEQYF TGTGCCAGCAGCCAACTAGCGTCTTACGAGCAGTACTTC
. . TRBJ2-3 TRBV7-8 CASSLSPGQRSTDTQYF TGTGCCAGCAGCCTATCACCGGGGCAGAGATCCACAGATACGCAGTATTTT
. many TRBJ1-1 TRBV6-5 CASSNSARGDEAFF TGTGCCAGCAGTAACTCCGCCAGGGGCGATGAAGCTTTCTTT
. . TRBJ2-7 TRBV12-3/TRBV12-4 CASSLVTSSYEQYF TGTGCCAGCAGTTTAGTAACCTCCTCCTACGAGCAGTACTTC
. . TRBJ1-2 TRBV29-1 CSVDTVSRYTF TGCAGCGTTGATACGGTATCCCGCTACACCTTC
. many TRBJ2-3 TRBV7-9 CASSPPGIPSTDTQYF TGTGCCAGCAGCCCGCCCGGGATTCCTAGCACAGATACGCAGTATTTT
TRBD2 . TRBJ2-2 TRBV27 CASSFLAGGVTGELFF TGTGCCAGCAGTTTTTTAGCGGGGGGAGTCACCGGGGAGCTGTTTTTT
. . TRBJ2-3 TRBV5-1 CASSSGISGGTDTQYF TGCGCCAGCAGTTCGGGAATCTCGGGGGGCACAGATACGCAGTATTTT
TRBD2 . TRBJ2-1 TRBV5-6 CASSLGASGIEGEQFF TGTGCCAGCAGCTTGGGAGCTAGCGGGATTGAGGGTGAGCAGTTCTTC
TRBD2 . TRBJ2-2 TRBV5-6 CASSFLAGGLDTGELFF TGTGCCAGCAGCTTCCTAGCGGGAGGTCTCGACACCGGGGAGCTGTTTTTT
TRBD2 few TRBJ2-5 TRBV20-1 CSARDRAGGQETQYF TGCAGTGCTAGAGATAGGGCGGGGGGCCAAGAGACCCAGTACTTC
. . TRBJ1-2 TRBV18 CASSPPSSGGDGYTF TGTGCCAGCTCACCACCTAGCTCAGGTGGAGATGGCTACACCTTC
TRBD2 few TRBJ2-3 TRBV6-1 CASSLIAGGTDTQYF TGTGCCAGCAGCCTCATAGCGGGGGGCACAGATACGCAGTATTTT
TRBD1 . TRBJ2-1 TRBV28 CASSFTGDEQFF TGTGCCAGCAGCTTCACAGGGGATGAGCAGTTCTTC
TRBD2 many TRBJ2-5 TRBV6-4 CASSDSSGGQETQYF TGTGCCAGCAGTGACTCTAGCGGGGGGCAAGAGACCCAGTACTTC
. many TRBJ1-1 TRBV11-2 CASSLDHSTEAFF TGTGCCAGCAGCTTAGATCATAGTACTGAAGCTTTCTTT
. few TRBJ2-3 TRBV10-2 CASHEGGADTQYF TGCGCCAGCCACGAGGGGGGTGCAGATACGCAGTATTTT
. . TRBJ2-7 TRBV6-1 CASSVTSLDYEQYF TGTGCCAGCAGTGTTACGAGTCTCGACTACGAGCAGTACTTC
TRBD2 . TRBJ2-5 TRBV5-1 CASSLAPLTSGEEETQYF TGCGCCAGCAGCTTGGCGCCATTGACTAGCGGGGAAGAAGAGACCCAGTACTTC
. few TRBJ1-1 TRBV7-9 CASSLTPKAFF TGTGCCAGCAGCTTAACCCCTAAAGCTTTCTTT
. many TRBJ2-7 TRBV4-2 CASSQGGLDSLGEQYF TGTGCCAGCAGCCAAGGGGGACTTGACTCTTTGGGGGAGCAGTACTTC
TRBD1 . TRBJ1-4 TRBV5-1 CASSVRDRDEKLFF TGCGCCAGCAGCGTCCGGGACAGGGATGAAAAACTGTTTTTT
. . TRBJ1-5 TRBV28 CASSGGFVQPQHF TGTGCCAGCAGTGGAGGGTTCGTTCAGCCCCAGCATTTT
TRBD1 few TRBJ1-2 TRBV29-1 CSVEDRDRVPNYGYTF TGCAGCGTTGAAGATCGTGACAGGGTACCCAACTATGGCTACACCTTC
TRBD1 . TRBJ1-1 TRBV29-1 CSGLTGEANTEAFF TGCAGCGGGCTGACAGGGGAGGCGAACACTGAAGCTTTCTTT
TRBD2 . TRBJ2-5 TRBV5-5 CASIGGSGSGKTQYF TGTGCCAGCATTGGAGGTAGCGGGAGTGGGAAGACCCAGTACTTC
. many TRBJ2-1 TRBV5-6 CASSWINEQFF TGTGCCAGCAGCTGGATCAATGAGCAGTTCTTC
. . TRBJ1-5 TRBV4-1 CASSQAGARGQPQHF TGCGCCAGCAGCCAGGCGGGGGCCCGGGGTCAGCCCCAGCATTTT
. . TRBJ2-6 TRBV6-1 CASSEELSGANVLTF TGTGCCAGCAGTGAAGAATTATCTGGGGCCAACGTCCTGACTTTC
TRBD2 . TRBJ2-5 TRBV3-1 CASSPLLGLAGRETQYF TGTGCCAGCAGCCCCCTCCTGGGACTAGCGGGTAGAGAGACCCAGTACTTC
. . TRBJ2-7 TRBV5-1 CASSLAADGSYEQYF TGCGCCAGCAGCTTGGCCGCGGACGGATCCTACGAGCAGTACTTC
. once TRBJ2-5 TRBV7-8 CASSHRTTEETQYF TGTGCCAGCAGCCACCGGACTACCGAAGAGACCCAGTACTTC
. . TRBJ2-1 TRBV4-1 CASSQGFTGSGPNEQFF TGCGCCAGCAGCCAAGGGTTCACAGGTTCGGGGCCCAATGAGCAGTTCTTC
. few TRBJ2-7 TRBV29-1 CSVASRDKGYEQYF TGCAGCGTTGCCTCGCGGGACAAGGGCTACGAGCAGTACTTC
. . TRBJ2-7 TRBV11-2 CASSYFSGSPLSYEQYF TGTGCCAGCAGCTATTTCTCGGGGAGTCCCCTCTCCTACGAGCAGTACTTC
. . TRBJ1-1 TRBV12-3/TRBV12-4 CASSFGAGFGEAFF TGTGCCAGCAGTTTCGGGGCAGGTTTCGGTGAAGCTTTCTTT
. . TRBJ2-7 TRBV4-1 CASSQTGRTEQYF TGCGCCAGCAGCCAAACCGGGCGGACCGAGCAGTACTTC